This passage covers 9 T cell receptor beta chains from one sample sequenced in a study of beta chain features in type 1 diabetes. All of the isolated RNA was reverse transcribed, so expressed TCRB transcripts were sequenced. Sequenced by immunoSEQ multiplex PCR; TCRdb stores in-frame clones only, minus some. This sample has 350,000 to 450,000 clones, with roughly 16% found just once. Sequenced: naive CD4+ T cells from blood. The receptor set was obtained from a woman aged 18-29 years in good health.

This clone was seen a handful of times. The chain has TRBV6-5 and TRBJ2-5, with TRBD2 matching 7 bases. The V segment lost 5 bases and the J segment 2 bases; nucleotides outside the gene matches: 5. The length of the CDR3 is 14 residues. Looked up from germline, CDR1 is MNHEY and CDR2 is SVGAGI. The CDR3 DNA follows: TGTGCCAGCAGTGTGTGGGGGGGTCAAGAGACCCAGTACTTC. Its protein product is CASSVWGGQETQYF.

The chain's CDR3 is CASSPPRSGGYNEQFF. The CDR3 DNA reads as TGCGCCAGCAGCCCGCCCAGGAGCGGGGGATACAATGAGCAGTTCTTC. The chain has TRBV4-1 and TRBJ2-1; TRBD2 matches at 8 bases. V trimming: 4 bases; J trimming: 4 bases; junction bases outside the gene matches: 9. CDR1 and CDR2 (germline): MGHRA, YSYEKL. This CDR3 contains 16 residues.

The chain couples TRBV30 to TRBJ1-1; TRBD1 is a possible D gene (5 bases). V lost 5 bases and J lost 3, with 16 bases in between. The CDR3 consists of 14 residues. The germline CDR1 and CDR2 sequences are GTSNPN and SVGIG (reference sequence). CDR3 bases: TGTGCCTGGGCCCAAGGCGGGGGGTACACTGAAGCTTTCTTT. This codes for CAWAQGGGYTEAFF.

This clone came up a few times. The chain has TRBV29-1 and TRBJ1-1; 8 bases fit TRBD1. Germline assignment: CDR1 SQVTM and CDR2 ANQGSEA. Losses at the gene ends were 4 bases for V and 5 bases for J; bases not matched to a gene: 3. The CDR3 is 12 residues long. The CDR3 loop is CSVGTGRTEAFF. DNA for the CDR3: TGCAGCGTTGGGACAGGGAGGACTGAAGCTTTCTTT. The full variable domain, completed using reference TRBV29-1 and TRBJ1-1, is SAVISQKPSRDICQRGTSLTIQCQVDSQVTMMFWYRQQPGQSLTLIATANQGSEATYESGFVIDKFPISRPNLTFSTLTVSNMSPEDSSIYLCSVGTGRTEAFFGQGTRLTVV.

The V gene is TRBV6-5, the J gene TRBJ2-7; 8 bases line up with TRBD1. V dropped 5 bases and J dropped 4; count of bases not matched to a gene: 7. The germline gives CDR1 MNHEY, CDR2 SVGAGI. This CDR3 has 14 amino acids. CDR3 DNA: TGTGCCAGCAGTAAGGACAGGGTGAGGTACGAGCAGTACTTC. Amino acids: CASSKDRVRYEQYF.

The CDR3 DNA follows: TGTGCCAGCAGCTGGGACAGGGGTGGAGAGACCCAGTACTTC. This encodes CASSWDRGGETQYF. This chain joins TRBV7-9 and TRBJ2-5; 10 bases map to TRBD1. Germline V gene sequence: CDR1 SEHNR, CDR2 FQNEAQ (reference sequence). The ends lost 4 bases at V and 4 bases at J; junction bases unmatched: 3. CDR3 length: 14 residues.

The chain combines TRBV28 with TRBJ2-5; tentatively, D is TRBD1 (5 bases). Per the germline V gene, CDR1 is MDHEN and CDR2 is SYDVKM. This CDR3 is built from 14 residues. Trimming cost V 2 bases and J 4 bases, with 11 bases left between them. The CDR3 loop is CASSLVDRRETQYF. In nucleotides, the CDR3 is TGTGCCAGCAGTTTAGTAGACAGAAGAGAGACCCAGTACTTC.

The genes are TRBV30 and TRBJ2-1; D is possibly TRBD2 (7 bases). CDR1 and CDR2 from the germline V gene are GTSNPN and SVGIG (reference sequence). The CDR3 is 15 amino acids. V was trimmed by 3 bases and J by 6 bases, leaving 18 bases between them. The CDR3 loop is CAWRTLGGPLNEQFF. CDR3 nucleotide sequence: TGTGCCTGGAGGACCCTGGGGGGGCCTCTCAATGAGCAGTTCTTC.

This clone was found a few times. The chain links TRBV5-1 to TRBJ1-1; 8 bases are a match to TRBD1. CDR3 length equals 13 residues. Germline CDR1 and CDR2: SGHRS and YFSETQ. V gave up 6 bases and J gave up 1 base; unmatched junction bases: 2. The DNA for the CDR3 is TGCGCCAGCAACGGACAGGGGAACACTGAAGCTTTCTTT. This translates into CASNGQGNTEAFF.